This TCR beta chain was sequenced in a study of post-analysis software for immune sequencing data. Study-wide context: Relapsing-remitting, secondary progressive and progressive-relapsing multiple sclerosis courses were included. General study points: TRBV segments more frequent in patients than in controls numbered a few and included TRBV5-6, TRBV5-1 and TRBV20-1.

Trimming at V came to 10 bases and at J to 9 bases, leaving 9 bases not matched to a gene. CDR1 is SGHTA and CDR2 is FQGNSA in the germline V gene. This CDR3 is 14 amino acids long. A word on this clonotype: Its antigen is as yet unknown.

Prepared libraries of TCR beta cDNA carried unique molecular identifiers. From the PCR reads, TCRdb called clonotypes with MiXCR, one entry per CDR3 protein. The table includes hundreds of thousands of distinct CDR3 sequences, about 60% detected once. Sample: blood. The chain couples TRBV7-2 to TRBJ2-1; TRBD2 matches 13 bases. The sequence derives from a girl aged 2 to 9 with multiple sclerosis. The chain's CDR3 is CATSGLAGESEQFF. In DNA, the CDR3 is TGTGCCACCTCCGGACTAGCGGGAGAGAGTGAGCAGTTCTTC.